This T cell receptor (beta chain) was sequenced for a study of multiple sclerosis patients with progressive multifocal leukoencephalopathy (dated by TCRdb to the late 2010s). With regard to the full study: Controls were a few natalizumab-treated MS patients who did not develop PML, sampled longitudinally. The study examined peripheral T and B cells of MS patients who developed PML (4 under natalizumab, 1 after alemtuzumab) and treated patients who did not. Longitudinal follow-up was performed in two natalizumab-treated patients who later developed PML, from before therapy through 6 and 12 months to PML onset. The study aimed to detect JC virus-specific or public T-cell expansions arising at the time of PML onset. What the authors observed across the whole study: Although TRB clones above 0.5% frequency turned up only in PML patients, the clones expanded at PML onset were already present before and during natalizumab therapy. Only peripheral blood was analyzed, although cerebrospinal fluid or brain lymphocytes might be more informative for natalizumab-associated PML. With only a small, descriptive cohort, it remained unclear whether the findings reflect JC virus infection or general immunocompromise. When PML developed, no shared TRBV or TRBJ gene usage and no preferred TRBV-TRBJ pairings were found. In most PML patients, lower normalized Shannon entropy suggested less diverse TRB repertoires, while the natalizumab-treated controls had values close to 1.

The CDR3 spans 15 residues, from the cysteine through the phenylalanine. The retained sequence is limited to the CDR3, 45 bases, with the frame set at the first base. Trimming at the junction amounts to 1 base on V and 4 bases on J, and the germline ends lie 8 bases apart. The germline V gene supplies CDR1 MNHNS and CDR2 SASEGT. Amplification of TRB CDR3 regions from genomic DNA was performed at survey-level depth using the immunoSEQ two-step multiplex PCR. Synthetic inline TR CDR3 controls covering all V-J pairings were spiked into each PCR to estimate template counts and remove amplification bias. Reads were processed so that amplification and sequencing bias were reduced, and quantification was performed against synthetic TR CDR3 analogs. Turning to the authors' computational methods: Raw data were processed in ImmunoSEQ Analyzer, removing out-of-frame sequences and CDR3s with stop codons, and genes were named by IMGT nomenclature. Normalized Shannon entropy, defined as 1 minus Pielou's evenness, served as the summary measure of repertoire diversity. TRB sequences were treated as identical only when sharing V gene, J gene and CDR3. Public PML clonotypes were defined as CDR3s shared by two or more PML-onset samples but absent from earlier samples, from controls, and from public databases. Position-by-position CDR3 amino acid composition was analyzed in Skylign with the observed count method. Drawn from immuneACCESS, this table holds only the in-frame rearrangements with V and J called that TCRdb kept. Clones are partly lost; checked studies trace under half to an unresolved V gene and leave the rest unexplained. From that table come the V and J calls and clone size; the DNA was used to work out D and trimming. The sample records 25,000 to 35,000 clones, 70% to 90% of which are singletons. About 1.1% of the sample is held by the ten biggest clonotypes.

The time point label here, explained by the study, means: before natalizumab initiation. Interferon beta had previously been received by all listed patients, and all PML patients were female. Blood samples for T0 were taken before the first natalizumab infusion. Ficoll-Hypaque density gradient centrifugation was used to isolate peripheral blood mononuclear cells. Notes on this clone: It lacks a known antigen. The sample holds no much larger clone one base away, and base qualities are not on file.

The receptor was derived from a human donor with multiple sclerosis. The rearranged segments are TRBV6-1 and TRBJ2-6; the D gene identity is not certain. Sequencing was performed on PBMCs. The DNA reads as follows: TGTGCCAGCAGTGAAGACATACTAGGGGCCAACGTCCTGACTTTC. Translated, it gives CASSEDILGANVLTF.